These 4 T cell receptor beta chains were all obtained from the same sample, sequenced in a study of vaccination effects on CD4 cells after COVID-19. CD4+ T cells specific for antigen were expanded with viral peptide pools by the ViraFEST assay before sequencing. The culture ran for around ten days before CD4+ T cells were isolated. This individual tested PCR-positive for SARS-CoV-2 infection between March and December 2020. This table comes from immunoSEQ multiplex PCR, and its TCRdb copy is limited to in-frame clones, with some not included. The sample has 20,000 to 25,000 clones, 70% to 80% seen once. Their target antigens are unknown. The sequencing used CD4+ T cells from PBMCs cultured with a peptide pool, collected before COVID-19 vaccination. The origin of the receptors is a human donor who had a prior SARS-CoV-2 infection.

The chain recombines TRBV9 with TRBJ2-3; a possible D gene is TRBD1 (5 bases). The CDR3 is 13 amino acids. Germline V gene lookup returns CDR1 SGDLS and CDR2 YYNGEE. Trimming removed 3 bases at V and 8 bases at J, with 13 bases between. The CDR3 coding sequence is TGTGCCAGCAGCGCGGAAAGTAGGGGTACGCAGTATTTT. It translates to CASSAESRGTQYF. The whole variable domain, remainder taken from reference TRBV9 and TRBJ2-3, is DSGVTQTPKHLITATGQRVTLRCSPRSGDLSVYWYQQSLDQGLQFLIQYYNGEERAKGNILERFSAQQFPDLHSELNLSSLELGDSALYFCASSAESRGTQYFGPGTRLTVL.

This rearrangement joins TRBV18 to TRBJ1-3; D gene uncertain. Germline V gene lookup returns CDR1 KGHSH and CDR2 LQKENI. The CDR3 extends over 16 amino acids. Trimming removed 3 bases from V and 0 bases from J, with 12 bases in between. The DNA for the CDR3 is TGTGCCAGCTCACCTCTTCCAGAGAGCTCTGGAAACACCATATATTTT. Translation: CASSPLPESSGNTIYF.

The V gene is TRBV19, the J gene TRBJ2-7; 7 bases are a match to TRBD1. The CDR3 length is 15 residues. Germline V CDR1 and CDR2: LNHDA, SQIVND (reference sequence). After removal of 2 bases from V and 2 bases from J, the junction contained 6 bases not matched to a gene. CDR3 region: CASSITGDSTYEQYF. In nucleotides, the CDR3 is TGTGCCAGTAGTATAACAGGGGACAGCACCTACGAGCAGTACTTC.

This chain links TRBV18 with TRBJ2-5, with 9 positions matching TRBD2. Trimming at V came to 1 base and at J to 3 bases, leaving 12 bases not matched to a gene. This CDR3 has 18 residues. Germline V gene lookup returns CDR1 KGHSH and CDR2 LQKENI. The chain's CDR3 is CASSPRAKSGRLEETQYF. For the CDR3, the DNA is TGTGCCAGCTCACCACGGGCCAAGAGCGGGAGGCTCGAAGAGACCCAGTACTTC.